This T cell receptor beta chain was obtained from a study of T cells in Graves' hyperthyroidism and ophthalmopathy. This clonotype was seen a few times. The TCR beta CDR3 regions underwent amplification using RNA transcripts as the source. HTBI primers were used for first-round RT-PCR of the TCR CDR3. TCRdb passed the multiplex PCR reads through MiXCR, listing each CDR3 protein once. The data contain roughly 660,000 distinct CDR3 sequences, approximately 15% of them singletons. Losses at the gene ends were 7 bases for V and 3 bases for J; bases not matched to a gene: 6. In germline, CDR1 is SGHTA, CDR2 FQGNSA. The CDR3 loop spans 14 amino acids.

The chain is built from TRBV7-2 and TRBJ1-1; TRBD1 matches 9 bases. The sequenced sample consisted of blood. The TCR originated in a man in his fifties or sixties with Graves' hyperthyroidism. The CDR3 DNA reads TGTGCCAGCACTTACGGACAGGGGTACACTGAAGCTTTCTTT. Its protein is CASTYGQGYTEAFF.